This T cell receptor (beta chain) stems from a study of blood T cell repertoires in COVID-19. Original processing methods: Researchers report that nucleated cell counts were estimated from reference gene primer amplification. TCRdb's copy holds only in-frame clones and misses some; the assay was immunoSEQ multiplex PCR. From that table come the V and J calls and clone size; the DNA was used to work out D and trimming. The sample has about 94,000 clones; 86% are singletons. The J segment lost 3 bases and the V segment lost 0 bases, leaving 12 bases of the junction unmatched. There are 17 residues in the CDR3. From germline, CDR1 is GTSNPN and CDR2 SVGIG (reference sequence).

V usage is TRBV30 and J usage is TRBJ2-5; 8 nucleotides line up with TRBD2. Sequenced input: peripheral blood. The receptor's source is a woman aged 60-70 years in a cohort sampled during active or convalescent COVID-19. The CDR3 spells CAWSVGIGGGQKETQYF. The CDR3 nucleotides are TGTGCCTGGAGTGTTGGGATCGGCGGGGGGCAGAAAGAGACCCAGTACTTC.